This record covers a single T cell receptor (beta chain). These data are taken from a study of blood T cell repertoires in COVID-19. Authors' analysis steps: Amplification of reference gene primers provided the estimated nucleated cell counts. Clones were sequenced by immunoSEQ multiplex PCR, and TCRdb holds only the in-frame ones, with some missing. That table gives V, J and clone size, and the DNA gave D and trimming. The table includes approximately 490,000 clones, approximately 91% detected once. Germline V gives CDR1 SGHRS, CDR2 YFSETQ. The CDR3 is 15 amino acids. V dropped 3 bases and J dropped 3; count of bases not matched to a gene: 5.

This sequence joins TRBV5-1 and TRBJ2-1, with 8 positions matching TRBD1. This sequence originates from a woman in her sixties or seventies who had recovered from COVID-19. The sequenced material came from PBMCs or T cells enriched from blood (not recorded which). CDR3 DNA: TGCGCCAGCAGCTATCGACAGGGGCTCTACAATGAGCAGTTCTTC. Residues: CASSYRQGLYNEQFF.